This T cell receptor beta chain appears in the sequencing data of a study of beta chain features in type 1 diabetes. Overall study: Under 110,000,000 sorted cells were examined across all samples.

Whole-study results and caveats: TCRB CDR3 length was moderately but significantly reduced in all four CD4+ subsets of Type 1 diabetes patients. It was not settled here whether HLA type affects TCRB rearrangement.

Germline V lookup: CDR1 MNHEY, CDR2 SVGAGI. This CDR3 comprises 14 residues. Trimming cost V 0 bases and J 5 bases, with 10 bases left between them. A word on this clone: The antigen is unknown.

Sorting gave populations that all exceeded 95% purity. Reverse transcription of all isolated RNA meant that expressed TCRB transcripts were sequenced. The repertoire was sequenced with immunoSEQ multiplex PCR; TCRdb's copy has only in-frame clones and lacks some. The sample has 140,000 to 150,000 clones; under 60% are singletons. The chain couples TRBV6-5 to TRBJ2-5; D is ambiguous. Sequenced: Tregs from blood. This TCR came from a young man in good health. As DNA, the CDR3 is TGTGCCAGCAGTTACTCGGGCCGCCGGGAGACCCAGTACTTC. Protein: CASSYSGRRETQYF.